This TCR beta chain was identified during a study of cytomegalovirus exposure and HLA in healthy donors. General study points: Reportedly, diagnosis of cytomegalovirus status by the classifier showed high specificity and sensitivity. Generally TCR sequences proved uncommon, though certain public TCRs appeared in numerous donors. The listing of some 170 TCR beta chains classed them as cytomegalovirus-associated.

CDR1 SGDLS and CDR2 YYNGEE come from the germline V gene. This CDR3 spans 14 amino acids. Trimming removed 2 bases from V and 2 bases from J; junction bases left unmatched: 4. Profiled with immunoSEQ multiplex PCR; TCRdb holds only in-frame clones, not every one. The sample lists about 110,000 clones; about 90% were seen once. On this clone itself: Its antigen is not known.

This chain links TRBV9 with TRBJ2-7; 7 bases line up with TRBD2. The source material was PBMCs. The receptor was derived from a woman aged 18-30 years in good health and CMV-seronegative. The CDR3 protein is CASSVGGSPYEQYF. The CDR3 DNA sequence: TGTGCCAGCAGCGTGGGGGGGTCGCCCTACGAGCAGTACTTC. The full variable domain, rest sourced from reference TRBV9 and TRBJ2-7, is DSGVTQTPKHLITATGQRVTLRCSPRSGDLSVYWYQQSLDQGLQFLIQYYNGEERAKGNILERFSAQQFPDLHSELNLSSLELGDSALYFCASSVGGSPYEQYFGPGTRLTVT.